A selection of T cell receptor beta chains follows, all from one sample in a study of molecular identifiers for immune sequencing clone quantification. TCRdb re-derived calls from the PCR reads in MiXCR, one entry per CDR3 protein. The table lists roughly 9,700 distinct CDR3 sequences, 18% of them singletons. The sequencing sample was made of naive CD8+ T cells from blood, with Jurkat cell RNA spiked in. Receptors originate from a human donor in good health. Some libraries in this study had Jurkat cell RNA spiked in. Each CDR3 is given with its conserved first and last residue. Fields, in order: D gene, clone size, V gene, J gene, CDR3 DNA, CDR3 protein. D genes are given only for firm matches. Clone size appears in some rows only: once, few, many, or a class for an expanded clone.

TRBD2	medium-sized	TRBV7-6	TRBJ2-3	TGTGCCAGCAGCCCCGCGGTGGGAGGGCTCCCAGATACGCAGTATTTT	CASSPAVGGLPDTQYF
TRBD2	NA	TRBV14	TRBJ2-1	TGTGCCAGCAGCCCCGACTGGGCTAGCGGGAGCGGGGATGAGCAGTTCTTC	CASSPDWASGSGDEQFF
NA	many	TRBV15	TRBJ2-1	TGTGCCACCAGCAGAGATTTTCCGGGACAGACTAGCCGGGATGAGCAGTTCTTC	CATSRDFPGQTSRDEQFF
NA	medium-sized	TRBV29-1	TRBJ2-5	TGCAGCGTTGAATTACCCACAGAGCAACAAGAGACCCAGTACTTC	CSVELPTEQQETQYF
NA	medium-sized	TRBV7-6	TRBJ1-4	TGTGCCAGCAGCCATCGTGTAGGGAATGAAAAACTGTTTTTT	CASSHRVGNEKLFF
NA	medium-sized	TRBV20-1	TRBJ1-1	TGCAGTGCCCTTCCCTACGGGACGACTGAAGCTTTCTTT	CSALPYGTTEAFF
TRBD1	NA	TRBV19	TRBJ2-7	TGTGCCAGTAGCGGACAGGGGTCCCCCTCCTACGAGCAGTACTTC	CASSGQGSPSYEQYF
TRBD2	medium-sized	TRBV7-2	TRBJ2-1	TGTGCCAGCAGCTTAGAAGAGCTAGCGGGAGTGTCCTACAATGAGCAGTTCTTC	CASSLEELAGVSYNEQFF
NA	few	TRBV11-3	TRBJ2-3	TGTGCCAGCAAGGGCAGGGGCACAGATACGCAGTATTTT	CASKGRGTDTQYF
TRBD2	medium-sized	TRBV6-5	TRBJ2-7	TGTGCCAGCAGTTACTCGGCGGGAGTAGGGAAGCAGTACTTC	CASSYSAGVGKQYF
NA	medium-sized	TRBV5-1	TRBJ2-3	TGCGCCAGCAGCTCCCTTGACGGCGATACGCAGTATTTT	CASSSLDGDTQYF
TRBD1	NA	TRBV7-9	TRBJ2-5	TGTGCCAGCAGCTTAGCGCTGGGACAGGGGGCAGAGACCCAGTACTTC	CASSLALGQGAETQYF
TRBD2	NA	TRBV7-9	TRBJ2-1	TGTGCCAGCAGCTTAGTCGGCGGGAGAGACAATGAGCAGTTCTTC	CASSLVGGRDNEQFF
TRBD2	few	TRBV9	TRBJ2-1	TGTGCCAGCAGCGTAGGAGGTAGCGGGGCCTACAATGAGCAGTTCTTC	CASSVGGSGAYNEQFF
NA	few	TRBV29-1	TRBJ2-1	TGCAGCGTTGAAGATCTTCGGGGGAGGCCCAGGGGGGAGCAGTTCTTC	CSVEDLRGRPRGEQFF
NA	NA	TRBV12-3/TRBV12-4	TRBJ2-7	TGTGCCAGCGGCAAACACTTCCCGGGCCCCTTCGAGCAGTACTTC	CASGKHFPGPFEQYF
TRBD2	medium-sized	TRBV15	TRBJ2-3	TGTGCCACCAGCAGCTGGGAGGCGGGAGACTTCACAGATACGCAGTATTTT	CATSSWEAGDFTDTQYF
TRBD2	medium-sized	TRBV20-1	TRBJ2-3	TGCAGTGCTATGTATGTGGAGCGGGATTCAGATACGCAGTATTTT	CSAMYVERDSDTQYF
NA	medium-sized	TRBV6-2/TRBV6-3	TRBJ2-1	TGTGCCAGCAGTTACCCGACAGAGGAGTTCTTC	CASSYPTEEFF
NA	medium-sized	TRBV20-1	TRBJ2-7	TGCAGTGCTAGAGTTTTGGCCTACCCAGAGCAGTACTTC	CSARVLAYPEQYF
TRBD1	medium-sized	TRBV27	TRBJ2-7	TGTGCCAGCAGTTTAATATCCGGGACAGTCTACGAGCAGTACTTC	CASSLISGTVYEQYF
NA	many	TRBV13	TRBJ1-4	TGTGCCAGCAGCTTAGATAAAGACAATGAAAAACTGTTTTTT	CASSLDKDNEKLFF
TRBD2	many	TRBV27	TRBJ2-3	TGTGCCAGCAGGCAACCGGGACTAGCGGGATTGGATACGCAGTATTTT	CASRQPGLAGLDTQYF
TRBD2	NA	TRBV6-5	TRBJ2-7	TGTGCCAGCAGTTACTACGGGGGGGCTGGCTACGAGCAGTACTTC	CASSYYGGAGYEQYF
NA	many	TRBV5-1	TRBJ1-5	TGCGCCAGCAGCTTGGGGGGTGGTCAGCCCCAGCATTTT	CASSLGGGQPQHF
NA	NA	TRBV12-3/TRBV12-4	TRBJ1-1	TGTGCCAGCAGTTTCGACACTGAAGCTTTCTTT	CASSFDTEAFF
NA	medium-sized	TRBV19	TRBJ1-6	TGTGCCAGTAGTATTACAGCTCGGGGAAGTTCACCCCTCCACTTT	CASSITARGSSPLHF
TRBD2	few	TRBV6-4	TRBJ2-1	TGTGCCAGCAAAGCGGGGGGGCCATGGGACAATGAGCAGTTCTTC	CASKAGGPWDNEQFF
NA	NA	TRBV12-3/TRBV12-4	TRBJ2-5	TGTGCCAGCAGTTTAACCCCGGGAATAGAGACCCAGTACTTC	CASSLTPGIETQYF
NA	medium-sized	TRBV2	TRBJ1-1	TGTGCCAGCAGTGAAGCCGGCAGGTCCACTGAAGCTTTCTTT	CASSEAGRSTEAFF